This TCR beta chain derives from a study of vaccination effects on CD4 cells after COVID-19. Whole-study findings and limits: Late after vaccination, infection- and vaccine-induced clones showed marked clonal contraction. In healthy vaccinees, only 1 of 255 vaccine-induced clones cross-reacted with common cold coronaviruses.

The V end lost 8 bases, the J end lost 4 bases, and 14 bases lay between the germline ends. From germline, CDR1 is ENHRY and CDR2 SYGVKD. The CDR3 is 13 residues long. In this sample, this clone turned up a few times. Its specificity is not known. Measured with immunoSEQ multiplex PCR; TCRdb has only the in-frame clones, and not every one. The sample has 28,000 or so clones; around three quarters are singletons. Pools of viral peptides were used by the ViraFEST assay to expand antigen-specific CD4+ T cells ahead of sequencing. Following culture for ten to eleven days, CD4+ T cells were isolated. Among the vaccine recipients, none had a prior SARS-CoV-2 infection, and nucleocapsid antibodies were negative.

Sequenced here: CD4+ T cells from PBMCs cultured with SARS-CoV-2 spike peptides, sampled before COVID-19 vaccination. This TCR derives from a human donor who received a COVID-19 vaccine. The chain couples TRBV10-3 to TRBJ1-2; TRBD1 might be the D (6 bases). The DNA of the CDR3 is TGTGCCATCCCAGACTGGGGGGCCTATGGCTACACCTTC. As protein: CAIPDWGAYGYTF.